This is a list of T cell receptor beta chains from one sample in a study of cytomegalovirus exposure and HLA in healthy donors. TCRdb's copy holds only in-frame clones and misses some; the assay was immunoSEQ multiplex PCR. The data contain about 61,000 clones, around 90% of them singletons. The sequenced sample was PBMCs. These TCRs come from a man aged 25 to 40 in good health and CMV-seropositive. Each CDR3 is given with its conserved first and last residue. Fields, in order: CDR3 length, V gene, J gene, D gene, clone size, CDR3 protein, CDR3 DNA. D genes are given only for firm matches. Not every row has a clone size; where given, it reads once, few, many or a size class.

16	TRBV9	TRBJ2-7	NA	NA	CASSVAALAGTYEQYF	TGTGCCAGCAGCGTAGCCGCCTTGGCAGGGACCTACGAGCAGTACTTC
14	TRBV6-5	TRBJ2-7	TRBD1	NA	CASSLGDRGGEQYF	TGTGCCAGCAGTTTGGGGGACAGGGGGGGCGAGCAGTACTTC
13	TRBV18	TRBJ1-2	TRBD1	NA	CASSGDREDGYTF	TGTGCCAGCTCGGGGGACAGGGAAGATGGCTACACCTTC
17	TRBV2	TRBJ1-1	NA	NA	CASSAGRDPGANTEAFF	TGTGCCAGCAGCGCCGGGAGGGACCCCGGTGCTAACACTGAAGCTTTCTTT
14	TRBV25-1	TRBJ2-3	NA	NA	CASSDDENTDTQYF	TGTGCCAGCAGTGACGATGAGAACACAGATACGCAGTATTTT
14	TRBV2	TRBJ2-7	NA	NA	CASSVAGLDYEQYF	TGTGCCAGCAGCGTCGCCGGGCTAGACTACGAGCAGTACTTC
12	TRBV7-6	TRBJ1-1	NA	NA	CASSLIQGEAFF	TGTGCCAGCAGCTTAATTCAGGGTGAAGCTTTCTTT
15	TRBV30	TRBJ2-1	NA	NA	CAWSEGGTPYNEQFF	TGTGCCTGGAGCGAGGGGGGGACACCCTACAATGAGCAGTTCTTC
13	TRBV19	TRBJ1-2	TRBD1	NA	CASSISGGYGYTF	TGTGCCAGTAGTATCTCAGGGGGCTATGGCTACACCTTC
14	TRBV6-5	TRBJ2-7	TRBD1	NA	CASSSGQPFYEQYF	TGTGCCAGCAGCTCGGGACAGCCCTTCTACGAGCAGTACTTC
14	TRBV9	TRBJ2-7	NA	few	CASSVVPSSYEQYF	TGTGCCAGCAGCGTAGTCCCGAGCTCCTACGAGCAGTACTTC
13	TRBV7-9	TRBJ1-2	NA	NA	CASSSGWYYGYTF	TGTGCCAGCAGCTCCGGGTGGTACTATGGCTACACCTTC
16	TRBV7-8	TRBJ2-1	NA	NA	CASSLGLGASYNEQFF	TGTGCCAGCAGCTTGGGTTTAGGGGCTTCCTACAATGAGCAGTTCTTC
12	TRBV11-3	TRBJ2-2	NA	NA	CASSGGTGELFF	TGTGCCAGCAGCGGCGGGACCGGGGAGCTGTTTTTT
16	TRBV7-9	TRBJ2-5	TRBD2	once	CASNSAGGQGQETQYF	TGTGCCAGCAACTCCGCGGGAGGGCAGGGGCAAGAGACCCAGTACTTC
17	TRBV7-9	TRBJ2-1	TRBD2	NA	CASSLGGLVAFYNEQFF	TGTGCCAGCAGCTTAGGGGGACTAGTTGCTTTCTACAATGAGCAGTTCTTC
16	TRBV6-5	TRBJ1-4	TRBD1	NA	CASSYAPGTGGQKLFF	TGTGCCAGCAGTTATGCCCCGGGGACAGGGGGCCAAAAACTGTTTTTT
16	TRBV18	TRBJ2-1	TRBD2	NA	CASSPLTSGRIYEQFF	TGTGCCAGCTCACCACTGACTAGCGGGAGGATCTATGAGCAGTTCTTC
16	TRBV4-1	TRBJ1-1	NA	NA	CASSRLLITGKTEAFF	TGCGCCAGCAGCCGCCTCTTGATAACAGGGAAAACTGAAGCTTTCTTT
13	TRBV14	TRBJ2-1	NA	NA	CASSPGFHNEQFF	TGTGCCAGCAGCCCTGGCTTCCACAATGAGCAGTTCTTC
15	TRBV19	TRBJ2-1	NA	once	CASSTTSRIPSEQFF	TGTGCCAGTAGTACTACTAGCCGGATCCCGTCGGAGCAGTTCTTC
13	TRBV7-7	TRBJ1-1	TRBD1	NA	CASSQDRATEAFF	TGTGCTAGCAGCCAGGACAGGGCGACTGAAGCTTTCTTT
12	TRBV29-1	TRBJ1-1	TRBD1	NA	CSVDKTGRKAFF	TGCAGCGTAGATAAGACAGGGCGGAAAGCTTTCTTT
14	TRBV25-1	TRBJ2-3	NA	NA	CASSAPHNGRTQYF	TGTGCCAGCAGTGCCCCTCACAATGGGAGAACGCAGTATTTT
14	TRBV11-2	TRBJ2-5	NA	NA	CASSSNALVGEQYF	TGTGCCAGCAGCTCAAACGCTCTAGTGGGTGAGCAGTACTTC
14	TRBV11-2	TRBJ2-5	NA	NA	CASSYTRLQETQYF	TGTGCCAGCAGTTACACCAGGCTGCAAGAGACCCAGTACTTC
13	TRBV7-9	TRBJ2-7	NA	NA	CASSFPGGSEQYF	TGTGCCAGCAGCTTTCCAGGGGGGAGCGAGCAGTACTTC
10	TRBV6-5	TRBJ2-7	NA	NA	CASGRYEQYF	TGTGCCAGCGGGAGATACGAGCAGTACTTC
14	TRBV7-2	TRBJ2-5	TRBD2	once	CASSRLADQETQYF	TGTGCCAGCAGCAGACTAGCGGACCAAGAGACCCAGTACTTC
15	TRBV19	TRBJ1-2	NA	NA	CASSMTLEGRGGYTF	TGTGCCAGTAGTATGACCCTCGAGGGGAGGGGTGGCTACACCTTC
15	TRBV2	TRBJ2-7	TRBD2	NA	CASSERTSGRGEQYF	TGTGCCAGCAGTGAACGGACTAGCGGGAGAGGGGAGCAGTACTTC
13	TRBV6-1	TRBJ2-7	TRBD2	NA	CASTLAGPYEQYF	TGTGCCAGCACGCTAGCGGGTCCCTACGAGCAGTACTTC